This T cell receptor (beta chain) was captured in a study of blood T cell repertoires in COVID-19. Turning to the study itself: Samples representing acute and convalescent COVID-19 were sourced from the United States, Italy and Spain.

CDR1 and CDR2 (germline): SGDLS, YYNGEE. V lost 4 bases to trimming and J lost 4 bases; unmatched junction nucleotides: 14. The CDR3 is 18 residues long. As handled by the study authors: Amplification of reference gene primers provided the estimated nucleated cell counts. Profiling relied on immunoSEQ multiplex PCR, and the TCRdb table lists in-frame clones only, not all of them. That table gives V, J and clone size, and the DNA gave D and trimming. The profile shows nearly 30,000 clones, approximately 80% of them singletons. The material sequenced was peripheral blood. V gene TRBV9 combines with J gene TRBJ2-2; TRBD1 matches 9 bases. The clonotype originates from a woman between 70 and 85 years old with acute or convalescent COVID-19. Here the CDR3 reads CASSRATTGGWGTGELFF. CDR3 DNA: TGTGCCAGCAGCCGCGCGACCACAGGGGGCTGGGGCACCGGGGAGCTGTTTTTT.